This TCR beta chain was documented in a study of T-cell reconstitution after alpha-beta-depleted transplantation in children. Regarding the study as a whole: Elevated TCRbeta diversity at day 60 was traced, in some patients, to surviving recipient T cells and thymic progenitors. Newly produced T cells mostly accounted for T-cell counts and diversity one year post-transplant. Two months or so post-transplant, alpha-beta T cells reportedly derived from several hundred expanded graft clones.

The J segment lost 5 bases and the V segment lost 1 base, leaving 4 bases of the junction unmatched. Germline V gene sequence: CDR1 DFQATT, CDR2 SNEGSKA (reference sequence). The CDR3 covers 15 residues. Details on this clonotype: The antigen is unknown.

Construction of the TCRbeta library involved unique molecular identifiers. TCRdb re-called the PCR reads through MiXCR, storing one row per CDR3 protein. The sample contains some 550,000 distinct CDR3 sequences, 23% of which appear only once. The chain couples TRBV20-1 to TRBJ2-3, with 12 bases aligning to TRBD2. This specimen was PBMCs, mostly from graft donor cells, taken 360 days after TCRalphabeta/CD19-depleted stem cell transplant. This receptor was identified in a boy in the first two years of life who had a stem cell transplant for acute myeloid leukemia, so the T cells may come from the graft donor. CDR3 DNA sequence: TGCAGTGCTAGAGCGCTAGCGGGGGGGCAAGATACGCAGTATTTT. It encodes CSARALAGGQDTQYF.